This is a list of T cell receptor beta chains from one sample in a study of blood T cell repertoires in COVID-19. Produced via immunoSEQ multiplex PCR; TCRdb's table is partial and in-frame only. The data hold about 200,000 clones, with approximately 84% observed a single time. The sequenced sample consisted of peripheral blood. The receptor set was obtained from a woman aged 70 to 79 with active or convalescent COVID-19. The CDR3 runs from the conserved cysteine through the conserved F or W. A D gene is named only where the DNA matches it firmly. Clone size is shown for a subset of rows, as once, few, many or a class of expanded clone.

TRBD2	TRBV11-2	TRBJ2-3	NA	TGTGCCAGCAGCAGTACGGGAGGGTATATAGATACGCAGTATTTT	CASSSTGGYIDTQYF
NA	TRBV2	TRBJ2-7	NA	TGTGCCAGCAGCAGGGCGGGGAACTACGAGCAGTACTTC	CASSRAGNYEQYF
TRBD2	TRBV12-5	TRBJ2-7	once	TGTGCTAGTGGTCCTCTAGCGGGAGTTCAAGAGCAGTACTTC	CASGPLAGVQEQYF
TRBD1	TRBV6-5	TRBJ1-2	NA	TGTGCCAGCAGTTCCGGACAGGGGTATGGCTACACCTTC	CASSSGQGYGYTF
TRBD1	TRBV19	TRBJ1-2	NA	TGTGCCAGTAGTTCCCCTGGACAGGGAGATTATGGCTACACCTTC	CASSSPGQGDYGYTF
TRBD2	TRBV5-4	TRBJ2-1	once	TGTGCCAGCAGCTCTGTTCTAGCGGGAAATTCGAATGAGCAGTTCTTC	CASSSVLAGNSNEQFF
TRBD2	TRBV6-2/TRBV6-3	TRBJ2-2	once	TGTGCCAGCAGTCCCACCACTAGCGGAGGGGCGTCCGGGGAGCTGTTTTTT	CASSPTTSGGASGELFF
NA	TRBV15	TRBJ2-3	NA	TGTGCCACCAGCAGAGCCCCGAGGGCTACAGATACGCAGTATTTT	CATSRAPRATDTQYF
NA	TRBV7-3	TRBJ2-2	NA	TGTGCCAGCAGCTTAACAGGGGCCACCGGGGAGCTGTTTTTT	CASSLTGATGELFF
TRBD1	TRBV6-6	TRBJ2-7	NA	TGTGCCAGCAGGACCGGACAGGGCCCCTACGAGCAGTACTTC	CASRTGQGPYEQYF
TRBD2	TRBV28	TRBJ2-5	NA	TGTGCCAGCAGGGCCCCGGGAGGCGGCTGGGAGACCCAGTACTTC	CASRAPGGGWETQYF
TRBD1	TRBV5-1	TRBJ2-3	once	TGCGCCAGCAGCTTGGGACAGGGAATTCTTACAGATACGCAGTATTTT	CASSLGQGILTDTQYF
NA	TRBV14	TRBJ1-6	NA	TGTGCCAGCAGCCAAGAAGGCGGTAATTCGGCCCTCCACTTT	CASSQEGGNSALHF
TRBD1	TRBV19	TRBJ1-4	NA	TGTGCCAGTACGCCCAGGAGGACAGGGGGCCGAGAAAAACTGTTTTTT	CASTPRRTGGREKLFF
TRBD2	TRBV7-6	TRBJ2-1	once	TGTGCCAGCAGCTTGGCGGGAGGGCCGGGCGTTGAGCAGTTCTTC	CASSLAGGPGVEQFF
TRBD2	TRBV19	TRBJ2-3	NA	TGTGCCAGTAGTATACAGCGGGAGTATGGCGATACGCAGTATTTT	CASSIQREYGDTQYF
TRBD1	TRBV14	TRBJ1-4	NA	TGTGCCAGCAGCCAAGGGGACAGGGAGAGGCTCTTGGCTAATGAAAAACTGTTTTTT	CASSQGDRERLLANEKLFF
TRBD1	TRBV7-3	TRBJ2-3	NA	TGTGCCAGCAGCCCCATCCCCGGACAGGGCCGCACAGATACGCAGTATTTT	CASSPIPGQGRTDTQYF
TRBD1	TRBV18	TRBJ1-2	NA	TGTGCCAGCTCACCACCCGGGGGACAGCAATACAATAACTATGGCTACACCTTC	CASSPPGGQQYNNYGYTF
NA	TRBV28	TRBJ1-5	NA	TGTGCCAGCAGTTCCCCCCACTACAAGGGCAATCAGCCCCAGCATTTT	CASSSPHYKGNQPQHF
TRBD2	TRBV4-1	TRBJ2-3	NA	TGCGCCAGCAGCCAAGAAGGGGGCGGGAGGGTGACAGATACGCAGTATTTT	CASSQEGGGRVTDTQYF
TRBD1	TRBV5-1	TRBJ2-7	NA	TGCGCCAGCAGCCCCGGGACAGGGCACTACGAGCAGTACTTC	CASSPGTGHYEQYF
TRBD1	TRBV28	TRBJ1-2	NA	TGTGCCAGCAGTCCGAACAGGGGTCGGGATGGCTACACCTTC	CASSPNRGRDGYTF
TRBD1	TRBV19	TRBJ2-2	NA	TGTGCCAGTAGTATAGTGGCAGGGGGCACCGGGGAGCTGTTTTTT	CASSIVAGGTGELFF
TRBD1	TRBV18	TRBJ2-1	NA	TGTGCCAGCTCAATCGGGACAGGAAACTACAATGAGCAGTTCTTC	CASSIGTGNYNEQFF
NA	TRBV10-3	TRBJ1-1	NA	TGTGCCATCAGGAGGCTAGGTGGGAGCACTGAAGCTTTCTTT	CAIRRLGGSTEAFF
NA	TRBV9	TRBJ1-3	NA	TGTGCCAGCAGCGTAGCCCCTTGGGGGCCGTCCTCTGGAAACACCATATATTTT	CASSVAPWGPSSGNTIYF
TRBD1	TRBV30	TRBJ1-2	NA	TGTGCCTGGACGGCCCGTCAGGGGGATGGCTACACCTTC	CAWTARQGDGYTF
TRBD2	TRBV29-1	TRBJ2-3	NA	TGCAGCGTTCCCGGGACTAGCGGAAGGTGGGGGGTCACAGATACGCAGTATTTT	CSVPGTSGRWGVTDTQYF
NA	TRBV3-1/TRBV3-2	TRBJ1-2	once	TGTGCCAGCAGCCAAGCCCTATCAGGGTATGGCTACACCTTC	CASSQALSGYGYTF